This record covers a single T cell receptor (beta chain). This CDR3 spans 13 amino acids. From germline, CDR1 is SGHRS and CDR2 YFSETQ. V was shortened by 6 bases and J by 0 bases, with 10 bases between the two germline ends. Original analysis: It was from reference gene primer amplification that nucleated cell counts were estimated. TCRdb's table, derived via immunoSEQ multiplex PCR, lists solely in-frame clones and lacks some. V and J calls and clone size are copied from that table; D and trimming were computed from the DNA. The table lists fewer than 200,000 clones, roughly 85% of them singletons, with about 26% in the top ten. The data are from a study of blood T cell repertoires in COVID-19. The wider study: Material from acute and convalescent COVID-19 was sourced from the United States, Italy and Spain. Sources were T cells, B-cell-depleted T cells, or PBMCs; the material itself was cDNA or gDNA.

The chain carries TRBV5-1 and TRBJ2-7; TRBD1 might be the D (6 bases). The clonotype originates from a woman aged 70-85 years with acute or convalescent COVID-19. Sequencing was carried out using peripheral blood. CDR3 nucleotide sequence: TGCGCCAGCAAGAGGGACAACTCCTACGAGCAGTACTTC. Protein: CASKRDNSYEQYF.